These 13 T cell receptor beta chains share one sample of origin, sequenced in a study of T cell repertoires in cytomegalovirus infection (dated by TCRdb to between 2019 and 2020). The treatment or condition label here, explained by the study, means: in vitro stimulation with specific CMV peptide epitopes to enrich CMV-specific T cells. Antigen specificity for these receptors is unknown. TCRdb lists the instrument as Illumina HiSeq 1500. TCRdb trimmed the raw reads at Q25, called clones with MiXCR and kept productive beta chains. Entries that share a CDR3 protein sequence are merged under the most common genes and DNA. For this sample there are some 900,000 distinct CDR3 sequences; 30% to 35% appear just once. Of the sample, roughly 12% falls within the top ten clones. Sequences were derived from cultured CD8+ T cells from PBMCs, sampled from culture after CMV antigen stimulation. All receptors come from a human donor in good health (CMV status not recorded). Some clones in this sample may be carry-over from other donors' samples.

This clonotype has a count of ten or more. The chain has TRBV12-3 or TRBV12-4 and TRBJ1-2; tentatively, D is TRBD1 (6 bases). The CDR3 has 14 amino acids. V lost 7 bases and J 4 bases, leaving 16 bases between the germline ends. The CDR3, as DNA: TGTGCCAGCACCACAGGGACCTGGGGCTATGGCTACACCTTC. It codes for CASTTGTWGYGYTF.

This rearrangement joins TRBV6-6 to TRBJ2-3, with D possibly matching TRBD2 (6 bases). The CDR3 totals 15 residues. The germline V and J ends were trimmed by 2 bases and 3 bases, with 12 bases remaining between them. Germline CDR1 MNHNY, CDR2 SVGAGI (reference sequence). CDR3: CASSYRGGETDTQYF. CDR3 coding DNA: TGTGCCAGCAGTTACAGGGGAGGAGAAACAGATACGCAGTATTTT.

J is TRBJ2-3 and V is TRBV11-2, with D perhaps given as TRBD1 or TRBD2 (5 bases each). The CDR3 length is 17 residues. Germline values: CDR1 SGHAT, CDR2 FQNNGV. V was shortened by 4 bases and J by 6 bases, with 23 bases between the two germline ends. CDR3 protein: CASSSTIGTLEVDTQYF. CDR3 sequence (DNA): TGTGCCAGCAGCTCAACCATCGGGACCCTCGAGGTTGATACGCAGTATTTT.

This clonotype was seen only a few times. The chain couples TRBV5-1 to TRBJ2-7, with TRBD1 identical over 7 bases. CDR3 length: 14 amino acids. Trimming removed 3 bases from V and 3 bases from J; junction bases left unmatched: 6. Germline V CDR1 and CDR2: SGHRS, YFSETQ. As DNA, the CDR3 is TGCGCCAGCAGCTCCGGGACAGCGGACTACGAGCAGTACTTC. Amino acid sequence: CASSSGTADYEQYF.

This clonotype was detected a few times. The V gene is TRBV24-1, the J gene TRBJ2-1; D not certain. Germline CDR1 is KGHDR and CDR2 is SFDVKD. The CDR3 runs to 14 residues. With 2 bases removed from V and 2 bases from J, the gap between germline ends came to 6 bases. The CDR3 DNA follows: TGTGCCACCAGTGATTACAGCCCCTACAATGAGCAGTTCTTC. It is translated as CATSDYSPYNEQFF.

The CDR3 region has the DNA TGTGCCAGCAGTTTATCGATTAGAGATACGCAGTATTTT. Its protein product is CASSLSIRDTQYF. The V gene is TRBV27, the J gene TRBJ2-3; no firm D call. Germline V gives CDR1 MNHEY, CDR2 SMNVEV (reference sequence). The CDR3 covers 13 residues. The V end lost 0 bases, the J end lost 5 bases, and 6 bases lay between the germline ends.

There are a few counts of this clonotype. This sequence joins TRBV5-1 and TRBJ2-7, with D perhaps being TRBD1 or TRBD2 (5 bases each). The CDR3 sequence is 17 residues long. Trimming stripped 4 bases from V and 0 bases from J, with 20 bases between. Germline V gives CDR1 SGHRS, CDR2 YFSETQ. CDR3 region: CASSGLTGPFGSYEQYF. The CDR3 DNA reads as TGCGCCAGCAGCGGCCTGACGGGGCCCTTCGGCTCCTACGAGCAGTACTTC.

The chain carries TRBV7-3 and TRBJ2-2, with 11 positions matching TRBD1. CDR3 length equals 16 residues. After removal of 3 bases from V and 4 bases from J, the junction contained 4 bases not matched to a gene. CDR1 and CDR2 from the germline V gene are SGHTA and FQGTGA. The CDR3 DNA sequence: TGTGCCAGCAGCTTTCCGGGACAGGGGGTCACCGGGGAGCTGTTTTTT. Translating it yields CASSFPGQGVTGELFF.

The chain combines TRBV7-9 with TRBJ1-4, with 7 bases fitting TRBD1. The germline V gene encodes CDR1 SEHNR and CDR2 FQNEAQ (reference sequence). V shed 5 bases, J shed 7 bases, and the junction held 13 bases outside the gene matches. This CDR3 region has 16 residues. The CDR3 reads CASSPDTGEGVEKLFF. CDR3 coding DNA: TGTGCCAGCAGCCCGGATACAGGGGAGGGTGTTGAAAAACTGTTTTTT.

This clonotype was picked up a small number of times. J is TRBJ1-1 and V is TRBV5-4, with 10 bases lining up with TRBD1. The CDR3 spans 12 residues. Germline V gene lookup returns CDR1 SGHNT and CDR2 YYREEE (reference sequence). CDR3: CAETGGNTEAFF. CDR3 nucleotides: TGTGCTGAGACAGGGGGCAACACTGAAGCTTTCTTT.

This clonotype was observed a few times. V is TRBV5-1 and J is TRBJ2-3, with 9 bases identical to TRBD1. J lost 5 bases, V lost 0 bases, and 4 bases had no gene match. Germline-derived CDR1 and CDR2 are SGHRS and YFSETQ. The CDR3 loop spans 15 amino acids. CDR3 amino acids: CASSLEWTGEDTQYF. The CDR3 coding sequence is TGCGCCAGCAGCTTGGAATGGACAGGGGAAGATACGCAGTATTTT.

The chain carries TRBV7-8 and TRBJ1-1, with a possible D match to TRBD1 (5 bases). There are 15 residues in the CDR3. CDR1 is SGHVS and CDR2 is FQNEAQ in the germline V gene. The ends were cut back, 5 bases at V and 1 base at J, with 14 bases in the middle. The CDR3 here is CASSRGTHQNTEAFF. The CDR3 nucleotides are TGTGCCAGCAGCCGAGGGACTCATCAGAACACTGAAGCTTTCTTT.

CDR3 DNA: TGTGCCAGCAGGGCAGGGGGCTACAATGAAAAACTGTTTTTT. Residues: CASRAGGYNEKLFF. This chain connects TRBV7-9 to TRBJ1-4; 8 bases match TRBD1. The CDR3 covers 14 residues. J was trimmed by 5 bases and V by 6 bases; bases with no gene match: 5. Germline loops: CDR1 SEHNR, CDR2 FQNEAQ (reference sequence).